This TCR beta chain emerged from a study of identical twins. Trimming removed 5 bases from V and 5 bases from J, with 16 bases in between. Germline V gene lookup returns CDR1 SGHRS and CDR2 YFSETQ. This CDR3 spans 14 amino acids. TCRdb recomputed calls from the 5' RACE reads with MiXCR, one row per CDR3 protein. This sample has 200,000 to 250,000 distinct CDR3 sequences, with 6% to 9% found just once. Healthy Caucasians supplied all donations. This clonotype was found a few times. Separately, the same data were catalogued under a study of yellow fever vaccine responses in identical twins.

Sequenced: memory (CD45RO+) T cells sorted from blood. The chain couples TRBV5-1 to TRBJ2-5, with a possible D match to TRBD2 (5 bases). The source of this sequence is a woman younger than 35 in good health. CDR3 sequence: CASSFTRQTETQYF. The CDR3 region has the DNA TGCGCCAGCAGTTTTACTAGGCAAACGGAGACCCAGTACTTC.